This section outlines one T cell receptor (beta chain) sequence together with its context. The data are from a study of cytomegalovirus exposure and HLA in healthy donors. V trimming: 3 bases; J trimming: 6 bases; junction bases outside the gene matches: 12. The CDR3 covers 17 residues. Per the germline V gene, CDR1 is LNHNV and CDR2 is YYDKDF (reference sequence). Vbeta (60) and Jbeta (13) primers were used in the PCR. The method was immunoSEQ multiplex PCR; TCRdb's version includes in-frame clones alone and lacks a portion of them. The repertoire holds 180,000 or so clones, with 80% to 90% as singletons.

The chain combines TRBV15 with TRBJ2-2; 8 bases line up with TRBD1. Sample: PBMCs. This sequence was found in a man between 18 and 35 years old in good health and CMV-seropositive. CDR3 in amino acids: CATSRAPGTGSAGELFF. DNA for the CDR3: TGTGCCACCAGCAGGGCCCCGGGGACAGGCTCGGCCGGGGAGCTGTTTTTT.